This entry lists 27 T cell receptor beta chains sequenced from one sample in a study of graft-versus-host responses after intestinal transplantation. The table came from immunoSEQ multiplex PCR; TCRdb's copy has only in-frame clones and leaves some out. The sample holds 80,000 to 100,000 clones, about four fifths seen once. Antigen specificity for these receptors is unknown. The source was unstimulated CD8+ T cells sorted from spleen or lymph node cells, collected before intestinal transplant. Receptor source: a human donor who received an intestinal transplant.

The V gene is TRBV19, the J gene TRBJ2-7, with D uncertain. Looked up from germline, CDR1 is LNHDA and CDR2 is SQIVND (reference sequence). The CDR3 sequence is 12 residues long. Trimming removed 6 bases at V and 3 bases at J, with 9 bases between. CDR3 sequence: CASSLDGYEQYF. DNA of the CDR3: TGTGCCAGTAGCTTAGATGGCTACGAGCAGTACTTC.

V usage is TRBV5-4 and J usage is TRBJ1-2; TRBD1 agrees at 8 bases. Per the germline V gene, CDR1 is SGHNT and CDR2 is YYREEE (reference sequence). The J segment lost 5 bases and the V segment lost 2 bases, leaving 5 bases of the junction unmatched. This CDR3 contains 14 residues. CDR3 loop: CASSFSQGGYGYTF. The DNA for the CDR3 is TGTGCCAGCAGCTTTTCACAGGGGGGGTATGGCTACACCTTC.

V is TRBV4-1 and J is TRBJ2-2; 8 bases map to TRBD1. Per the germline V gene, CDR1 is MGHRA and CDR2 is YSYEKL. This CDR3 comprises 15 residues. Trimming at V came to 3 bases and at J to 5 bases, leaving 5 bases not matched to a gene. The CDR3: CASSHSGGETGELFF. CDR3 DNA sequence: TGCGCCAGCAGCCATTCAGGGGGCGAAACCGGGGAGCTGTTTTTT.

V gene TRBV19 combines with J gene TRBJ2-3; D remains unclear. V lost 4 bases and J lost 2, with 7 bases in between. This CDR3 spans 13 amino acids. Germline V gene lookup returns CDR1 LNHDA and CDR2 SQIVND (reference sequence). CDR3 sequence (DNA): TGTGCCAGTAGTACCCACTTCACAGATACGCAGTATTTT. Protein sequence: CASSTHFTDTQYF. Full variable domain (rest looked up from reference TRBV19 and TRBJ2-3): DGGITQSPKYLFRKEGQNVTLSCEQNLNHDAMYWYRQDPGQGLRLIYYSQIVNDFQKGDIAEGYSVSREKKESFPLTVTSAQKNPTAFYLCASSTHFTDTQYFGPGTRLTVL.

The chain links TRBV6-1 to TRBJ2-7; D ambiguous. CDR3 size: 15 residues. Germline V gene sequence: CDR1 MNHNS, CDR2 SASEGT. The V gene lost 5 bases and the J gene lost 4 bases, with 18 bases spanning the gap. CDR3 loop: CASSSLPGLNYEQYF. CDR3 bases: TGTGCCAGCAGTTCTTTGCCAGGCCTAAATTACGAGCAGTACTTC.

This clone was picked up one time. The genes are TRBV5-4 and TRBJ2-3; 7 bases match TRBD2. The V segment lost 4 bases and the J segment 5 bases; nucleotides outside the gene matches: 13. The CDR3 runs 16 residues. Germline V gene lookup returns CDR1 SGHNT and CDR2 YYREEE (reference sequence). The chain's CDR3 is CASSLYWEGPGDTQYF. CDR3 nucleotides: TGTGCCAGCAGCCTATATTGGGAGGGCCCGGGAGATACGCAGTATTTT.

This chain joins TRBV10-3 and TRBJ2-5; D might be TRBD1 or TRBD2, each matching 5 bases. The end of the DNA fits TRBJ2-7 better, so the J call may be wrong. In germline, CDR1 is ENHRY, CDR2 SYGVKD. The CDR3 spans 17 residues. The CDR3 DNA sequence: TGTGCCATCAAGGGCGAGATTACCCGGGACCGTGGGTACGAGCAGTACTTC. It yields the protein CAIKGEITRDRGYEQYF.

This chain links TRBV5-4 with TRBJ1-5; D may be TRBD1 (6 bases). V was trimmed by 0 bases and J by 4 bases, leaving 11 bases between them. Per the germline V gene, CDR1 is SGHNT and CDR2 is YYREEE (reference sequence). CDR3 length: 15 residues. The CDR3 region is CASSLGQAENQPQHF. The DNA for the CDR3 is TGTGCCAGCAGCTTGGGACAGGCGGAAAATCAGCCCCAGCATTTT.

The V and J genes are TRBV11-2 and TRBJ1-1; 7 bases align to TRBD1. This CDR3 has 15 amino acids. Unmatched junction bases numbered 2, after V lost 0 bases and J lost 1 base. CDR1 and CDR2 (germline): SGHAT, FQNNGV. The CDR3 nucleotides read TGTGCCAGCAGCTTAGAAGGGGGCCCGAACACTGAAGCTTTCTTT. The encoded protein is CASSLEGGPNTEAFF.

This chain uses TRBV7-9 with TRBJ1-2; D unresolved. CDR1 SEHNR and CDR2 FQNEAQ come from the germline V gene (reference sequence). V was trimmed by 3 bases and J by 2 bases, leaving 22 bases between them. This CDR3 has 18 residues. CDR3 DNA: TGTGCCAGCAGCTTGAGGAACAGCTGGCTGGATCGCAACTATGGCTACACCTTC. Translating gives CASSLRNSWLDRNYGYTF.

The V call is TRBV28, the J call TRBJ1-5; TRBD1 matches at 7 bases. This CDR3 is 14 amino acids long. CDR1 is MDHEN, CDR2 SYDVKM, per germline. V gave up 6 bases and J gave up 7 bases; unmatched junction bases: 9. The CDR3 sequence: CASSLRQGAQPQHF. CDR3 in DNA: TGTGCCAGCAGCCTACGACAGGGAGCACAGCCCCAGCATTTT.

The rearrangement uses TRBV4-2 and TRBJ2-5; the match to TRBD1 covers 7 bases. J gave up 4 bases and V 3 bases, and 2 bases lay outside the gene matches. The germline gives CDR1 LGHNA, CDR2 YNFKEQ. CDR3 length: 13 residues. This CDR3 is CASSHPGGETQYF. For the CDR3, the DNA is TGTGCCAGCAGCCACCCAGGGGGAGAGACCCAGTACTTC.

The chain recombines TRBV30 with TRBJ1-1, with D possibly TRBD1 on 5 matching bases. Germline V gene lookup returns CDR1 GTSNPN and CDR2 SVGIG (reference sequence). The CDR3 totals 13 residues. Trimming removed 0 bases from V and 5 bases from J, with 10 bases in between. CDR3 loop: CAWSVAGRTEAFF. The CDR3 DNA follows: TGTGCCTGGAGTGTAGCAGGGAGGACTGAAGCTTTCTTT.

The chain has TRBV6-1 and TRBJ2-7; 7 positions match TRBD2. Trimming took 4 bases from V and 2 from J; bases not matched to a gene: 2. This CDR3 contains 13 residues. The germline gives CDR1 MNHNS, CDR2 SASEGT. The CDR3 bases are TGTGCCAGCAGTGTTGCGGGGGCCTACGAGCAGTACTTC. This translates into CASSVAGAYEQYF.

The rearrangement joins TRBV6-5 to TRBJ1-2; D remains unclear. This CDR3 spans 12 amino acids. V lost 7 bases and J lost 1, with 7 bases in between. Germline assignment: CDR1 MNHEY and CDR2 SVGAGI. CDR3 sequence (DNA): TGTGCCAGCACAACTTTTAACTATGGCTACACCTTC. Translating gives CASTTFNYGYTF.

V gene TRBV5-1 combines with J gene TRBJ2-3; D gene uncertain. This CDR3 region has 13 residues. The germline CDR1 and CDR2 sequences are SGHRS and YFSETQ. With 1 base removed from V and 1 base from J, the gap between germline ends came to 4 bases. The CDR3 nucleotides are TGCGCCAGCAGCTTGTGGGGCACAGATACGCAGTATTTT. The encoded protein is CASSLWGTDTQYF.

This clone was seen a single time. This chain connects TRBV19 to TRBJ2-4; TRBD2 might be the D (6 bases). The germline V gene has CDR1 LNHDA and CDR2 SQIVND (reference sequence). Trimming shortened V by 6 bases and J by 6 bases, and 12 bases separated the two germline ends. CDR3 length: 13 amino acids. The CDR3 loop reads CASRQGTLNIQYF. The CDR3 DNA reads TGTGCCAGTAGGCAAGGGACTCTAAACATTCAGTACTTC.

The rearrangement links TRBV5-4 to TRBJ1-1, with 9 bases aligning to TRBD1. CDR1 is SGHNT, CDR2 YYREEE, per germline (reference sequence). The V segment lost 4 bases and the J segment 2 bases; nucleotides outside the gene matches: 6. The length of the CDR3 is 15 residues. The CDR3 nucleotides read TGTGCCAGCAGCCTAAACAGGGGGCGTAACACTGAAGCTTTCTTT. Its protein is CASSLNRGRNTEAFF. Filled out from reference TRBV5-4 and TRBJ1-1, the complete variable domain reads ETGVTQSPTHLIKTRGQQVTLRCSSQSGHNTVSWYQQALGQGPQFIFQYYREEENGRGNFPPRFSGLQFPNYSSELNVNALELDDSALYLCASSLNRGRNTEAFFGQGTRLTVV.

This clone showed up just once. The V and J genes are TRBV7-6 and TRBJ1-6, with D possibly TRBD1 on 5 matching bases. Trimming pared 1 base from V and 1 base from J, leaving 11 bases between. Germline V gene lookup returns CDR1 SGHVS and CDR2 FNYEAQ. This CDR3 contains 17 residues. This CDR3 reads CASSLGPGRSYNSPLHF. The CDR3 bases are TGTGCCAGCAGCTTAGGACCAGGGAGGTCCTATAATTCACCCCTCCACTTT.

The CDR3 is CAISESIEAGVFYEQYF. The CDR3 nucleotides read TGTGCCATCAGTGAGTCAATAGAAGCGGGAGTTTTCTACGAGCAGTACTTC. This sequence joins TRBV10-3 and TRBJ2-7; TRBD2 agrees at 8 bases. The CDR3 sequence is 17 residues long. Trimming removed 0 bases from V and 3 bases from J; junction bases left unmatched: 10. Germline CDR1 reads ENHRY; CDR2 reads SYGVKD.

Here the CDR3 DNA reads TGTGCCAGCAGTCCCCTCCCCAGGGTGGGGACCTGGAATGAGCAGTTCTTC. Amino acids: CASSPLPRVGTWNEQFF. The J gene is TRBJ2-1, the V gene TRBV11-1, with D perhaps TRBD1 or TRBD2 (5 bases each). Per germline, CDR1 SGHAT and CDR2 FQDESV (reference sequence). V gave up 6 bases and J gave up 7 bases, with 25 bases separating them. The CDR3 is 17 amino acids.

The chain links TRBV15 to TRBJ2-3; D unresolved. There are 18 residues in the CDR3. Germline-derived CDR1 and CDR2 are LNHNV and YYDKDF (reference sequence). V lost 3 bases and J lost 4, with 23 bases in between. This CDR3 is CATSRGFPARLSPDTQYF. CDR3 sequence (DNA): TGTGCCACCAGCAGGGGTTTTCCAGCGAGGCTGAGTCCAGATACGCAGTATTTT.

The V call is TRBV4-1, the J call TRBJ2-7; 8 positions agree with TRBD1. Germline CDR1 reads MGHRA; CDR2 reads YSYEKL. The ends lost 1 base at V and 3 bases at J; junction bases unmatched: 11. CDR3 length: 17 residues. CDR3 coding DNA: TGCGCCAGCAGCCAAGCGGGGGCCGGGACAGGCTTCTACGAGCAGTACTTC. Protein product: CASSQAGAGTGFYEQYF.

The chain carries TRBV19 and TRBJ2-1, with 9 bases aligning to TRBD1. The J segment lost 8 bases and the V segment lost 1 base, leaving 9 bases of the junction unmatched. This CDR3 is 16 amino acids long. Germline V CDR1 and CDR2: LNHDA, SQIVND (reference sequence). This CDR3 is CASSIAGTGTWDEQFF. The CDR3 nucleotides are TGTGCCAGTAGTATAGCCGGGACAGGGACTTGGGATGAGCAGTTCTTC.

V gene TRBV30 combines with J gene TRBJ2-1; 7 nucleotides agree with TRBD1. The CDR3 contains 15 residues. CDR1 and CDR2 from the germline V gene are GTSNPN and SVGIG (reference sequence). V lost 5 bases and J lost 3; bases outside the gene matches: 10. Here the CDR3 DNA reads TGTGCCTGGTACCCTCCGGGACAGTACTACAATGAGCAGTTCTTC. Its translation: CAWYPPGQYYNEQFF.

Written as DNA, the CDR3 is TGCAGCGTTGAACGGCGGGCGATCACAGATACGCAGTATTTT. Protein: CSVERRAITDTQYF. V gene TRBV29-1 combines with J gene TRBJ2-3; perhaps TRBD2 as D (5 bases). CDR1 and CDR2 from the germline V gene are SQVTM and ANQGSEA. The CDR3 runs 14 residues. The germline V and J ends were trimmed by 2 bases and 2 bases, with 11 bases remaining between them.

CDR3 sequence (DNA): TGTGCCAGCAGCTGGGGGACTAGCGGGCGAGAGACCCAGTACTTC. Amino acids: CASSWGTSGRETQYF. The gene calls are TRBV5-6 and TRBJ2-5; 12 bases are shared with TRBD2. Trimming removed 3 bases from V and 4 bases from J; junction bases left unmatched: 4. The germline V gene has CDR1 SGHDT and CDR2 YYEEEE. CDR3 size: 15 residues.